This T cell receptor beta chain came from a study of cytomegalovirus exposure and HLA in healthy donors. The repertoire was sequenced with immunoSEQ multiplex PCR; TCRdb's copy has only in-frame clones and lacks some. The table shows roughly 190,000 clones, with around 86% occurring only once. V was pared by 0 bases and J by 2 bases, with 5 bases of the junction left unmatched. The CDR3 extends over 15 amino acids. CDR1 and CDR2 from the germline V gene are SGHRS and YFSETQ. The sequencing sample was made of PBMCs. The source is a man aged 25 to 40 in good health and CMV-seropositive. The chain couples TRBV5-1 to TRBJ2-7; the match to TRBD1 covers 7 bases. The CDR3 loop is CASSLAPDRTYEQYF. The CDR3 DNA follows: TGCGCCAGCAGCTTGGCCCCGGACAGGACCTACGAGCAGTACTTC.